Reported below is one T cell receptor (beta chain). Its antigen remains unknown. After removal of 1 base from V and 6 bases from J, the junction contained 8 bases not matched to a gene. CDR1 and CDR2 from the germline V gene are MDHEN and SYDVKM. The CDR3 extends over 15 amino acids. This record comes from a study of identical twins. A universal primer site was incorporated via template switching, and the cDNA contained unique molecular identifiers. TCRdb itself ran the 5' RACE reads through MiXCR, one entry per CDR3 protein. In the table there are 500,000 to 650,000 distinct CDR3 sequences, 20% to 25% of which are singletons. Findings and limits, study-wide: Without tracking the same donors, conclusions rested on cross-sectional statistical analysis. Zero-insertion analyses could be partly confounded by invariant MAIT and iNKT cells.

The same data also contributed to another study, on yellow fever vaccine responses in identical twins. That study reports: Twins reportedly mounted vaccine T cell responses that seemed partly convergent, partly personalized.

The V and J genes are TRBV28 and TRBJ1-1; 7 bases align to TRBD1. Sequenced sample: CD4+ T cells sorted from blood. This clonotype was sampled from a woman younger than 30 in good health. The CDR3 coding sequence is TGTGCCAGCAGTTTATACCCTGGCAGGGGGTCTGAAGCTTTCTTT. This encodes CASSLYPGRGSEAFF.